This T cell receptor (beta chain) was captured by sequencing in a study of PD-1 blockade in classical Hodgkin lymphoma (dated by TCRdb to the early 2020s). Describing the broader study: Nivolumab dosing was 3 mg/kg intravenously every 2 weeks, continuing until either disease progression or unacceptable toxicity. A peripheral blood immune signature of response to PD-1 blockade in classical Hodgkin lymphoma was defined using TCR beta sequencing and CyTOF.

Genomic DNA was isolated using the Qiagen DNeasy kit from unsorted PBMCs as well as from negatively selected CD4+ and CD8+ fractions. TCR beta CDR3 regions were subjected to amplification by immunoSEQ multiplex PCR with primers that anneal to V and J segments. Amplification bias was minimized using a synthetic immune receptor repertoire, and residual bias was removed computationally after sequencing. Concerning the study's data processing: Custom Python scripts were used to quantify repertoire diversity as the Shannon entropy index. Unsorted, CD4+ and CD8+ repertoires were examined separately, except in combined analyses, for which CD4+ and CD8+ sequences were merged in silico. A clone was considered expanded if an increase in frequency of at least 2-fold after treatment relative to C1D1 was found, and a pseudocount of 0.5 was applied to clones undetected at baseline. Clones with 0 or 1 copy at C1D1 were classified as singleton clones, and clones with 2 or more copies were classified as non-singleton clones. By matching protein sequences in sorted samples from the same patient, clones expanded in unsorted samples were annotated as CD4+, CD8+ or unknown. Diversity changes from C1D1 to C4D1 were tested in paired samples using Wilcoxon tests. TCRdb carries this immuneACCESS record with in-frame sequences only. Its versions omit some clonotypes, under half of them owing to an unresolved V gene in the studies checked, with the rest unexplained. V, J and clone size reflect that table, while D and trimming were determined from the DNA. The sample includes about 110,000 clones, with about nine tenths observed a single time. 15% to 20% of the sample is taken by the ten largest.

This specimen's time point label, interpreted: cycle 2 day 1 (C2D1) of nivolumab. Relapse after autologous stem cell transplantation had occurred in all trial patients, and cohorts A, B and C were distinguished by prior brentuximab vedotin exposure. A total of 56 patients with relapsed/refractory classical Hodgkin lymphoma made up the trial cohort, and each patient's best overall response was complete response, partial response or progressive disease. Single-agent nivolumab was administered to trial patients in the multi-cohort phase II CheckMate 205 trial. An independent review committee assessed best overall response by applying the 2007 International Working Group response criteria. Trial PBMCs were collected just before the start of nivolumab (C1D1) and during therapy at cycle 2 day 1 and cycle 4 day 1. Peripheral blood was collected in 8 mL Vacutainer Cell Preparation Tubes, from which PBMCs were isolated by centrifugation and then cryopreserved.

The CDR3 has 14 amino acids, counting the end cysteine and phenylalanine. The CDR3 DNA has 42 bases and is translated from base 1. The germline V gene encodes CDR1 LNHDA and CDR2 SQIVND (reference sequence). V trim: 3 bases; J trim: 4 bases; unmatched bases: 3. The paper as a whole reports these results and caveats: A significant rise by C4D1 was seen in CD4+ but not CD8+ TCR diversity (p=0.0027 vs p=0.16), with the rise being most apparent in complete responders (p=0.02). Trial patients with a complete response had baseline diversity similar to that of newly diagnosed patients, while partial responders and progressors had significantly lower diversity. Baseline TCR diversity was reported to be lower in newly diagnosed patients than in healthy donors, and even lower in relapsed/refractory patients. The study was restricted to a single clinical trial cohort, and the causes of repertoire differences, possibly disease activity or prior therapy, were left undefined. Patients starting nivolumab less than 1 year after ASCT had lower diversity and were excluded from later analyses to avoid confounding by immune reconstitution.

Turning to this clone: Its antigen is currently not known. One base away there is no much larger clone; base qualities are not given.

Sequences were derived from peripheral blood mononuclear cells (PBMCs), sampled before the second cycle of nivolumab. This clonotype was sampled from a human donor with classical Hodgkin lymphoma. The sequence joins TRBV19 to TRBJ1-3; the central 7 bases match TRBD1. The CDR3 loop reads CASSIDRAGNTIYF. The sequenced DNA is TGTGCCAGTAGTATTGACAGGGCCGGAAACACCATATATTTT.